These 18 T cell receptor beta chains originate from one sample sequenced in a study of regulatory T cells in long-lasting Graves disease. Time point in this sample: newly diagnosed GD, antithyroid drugs for less than 3 months. From PBMCs, RNA was extracted and then used to make the TCR library. The authors built TCR beta libraries using iRepertoire HTBI primers and Arm-PCR of CDR3 regions. Via MiXCR, TCRdb re-called the multiplex PCR reads, giving one row per CDR3 protein. Of roughly 440,000 distinct CDR3 sequences in the sample, about 15% were seen once. The sample was also linked to a second study, of T cells in Graves' hyperthyroidism and ophthalmopathy.

The sequencing used peripheral blood mononuclear cells (PBMCs), collected at new diagnosis, from a patient treated with antithyroid drugs. The source is a woman aged 18-29 years with Graves disease.

This clonotype was counted ten times or more. This chain links TRBV24-1 with TRBJ2-5, with D possibly being TRBD1 or TRBD2 (6 bases each). The CDR3 has 14 amino acids. V lost 9 bases, J lost 5 bases, and 18 bases lay in between. The germline V gene encodes CDR1 KGHDR and CDR2 SFDVKD. CDR3 nucleotides: TGTGCCACCGCACCCAGGGGAGGAAGGGAGACCCAGTACTTC. Translation gives CATAPRGGRETQYF.

In this sample, this clonotype turned up many times. The chain joins TRBV10-3 to TRBJ1-2; 8 positions match TRBD1. This CDR3 has 15 amino acids. Trimming at V came to 0 bases and at J to 4 bases, leaving 4 bases not matched to a gene. Per the germline V gene, CDR1 is ENHRY and CDR2 is SYGVKD. The CDR3 protein is CAISESTGTGYGYTF. The CDR3 DNA is TGTGCCATCAGTGAGTCCACCGGGACAGGCTATGGCTACACCTTC.

The J gene is TRBJ2-1, the V gene TRBV28; 10 positions match TRBD1. Trimming removed 5 bases from V and 10 bases from J; junction bases left unmatched: 8. Germline V lookup: CDR1 MDHEN, CDR2 SYDVKM. The CDR3 sequence is 14 residues long. The CDR3 DNA sequence: TGTGCCAGCAGTCCAAGACAGGGGGCCTACGAGCAGTTCTTC. It codes for CASSPRQGAYEQFF.

This clonotype was counted between two and nine times. The rearrangement links TRBV2 to TRBJ2-3; D unclear. CDR1 is SNHLY, CDR2 FYNNEI, per germline. Trimming stripped 6 bases from V and 3 bases from J, with 10 bases between. The CDR3 has 13 residues. The CDR3 DNA sequence: TGTGCCAGCAGATCAAGGGAAACAGATACGCAGTATTTT. It is translated as CASRSRETDTQYF.

This clonotype has a handful of counts. The chain has TRBV6-5 and TRBJ2-2; tentative D call: TRBD2 (6 bases). Trimming took off 4 bases at V and 3 bases at J, with 9 bases between the two ends. From germline, CDR1 is MNHEY and CDR2 SVGAGI. This CDR3 has 14 amino acids. The CDR3 region has the DNA TGTGCCAGCAGTTGGGGAGGTGACACCGGGGAGCTGTTTTTT. Translation gives CASSWGGDTGELFF.

This clonotype was seen repeatedly, ten times or more. The chain carries TRBV2 and TRBJ2-1, with D possibly TRBD1 on 6 matching bases. Trimming removed 3 bases from V and 15 bases from J, with 15 bases in between. Per the germline V gene, CDR1 is SNHLY and CDR2 is FYNNEI. The CDR3 has 12 residues. CDR3 sequence reads: CASSDGQGFRFF. The CDR3 DNA reads TGTGCCAGCAGTGACGGGCAGGGGTTTAGGTTCTTC.

This clonotype came up many times. This chain uses TRBV7-9 with TRBJ2-1; 9 bases match TRBD1. Germline CDR1 and CDR2: SEHNR and FQNEAQ (reference sequence). V trimming: 5 bases; J trimming: 5 bases; junction bases outside the gene matches: 7. The CDR3 runs 15 residues. This CDR3 reads CASSQGQGGNNEQFF. Written as DNA, the CDR3 is TGTGCCAGCAGCCAGGGACAGGGTGGGAACAATGAGCAGTTCTTC. Combining the CDR3 with reference TRBV7-9 and TRBJ2-1 gives the whole variable domain DTGVSQNPRHKITKRGQNVTFRCDPISEHNRLYWYRQTLGQGPEFLTYFQNEAQLEKSRLLSDRFSAERPKGSFSTLEIQRTEQGDSAMYLCASSQGQGGNNEQFFGPGTRLTVL.

This clonotype was observed many times. This chain joins TRBV5-1 and TRBJ2-3; 7 bases are a match to TRBD2. Per the germline V gene, CDR1 is SGHRS and CDR2 is YFSETQ. V gave up 0 bases and J gave up 2 bases; unmatched junction bases: 9. This CDR3 contains 17 residues. Here the CDR3 DNA reads TGCGCCAGCAGCTTGGGCAATAGCGGGCCAGCCACAGATACGCAGTATTTT. This codes for CASSLGNSGPATDTQYF.

This clonotype came up a few times. The rearrangement uses TRBV3-1 and TRBJ2-5, with a tentative D call TRBD1 (6 bases). The germline CDR1 and CDR2 sequences are LGHDT and YNNKEL (reference sequence). V gave up 4 bases and J gave up 5 bases, with 17 bases separating them. CDR3 length: 15 amino acids. DNA for the CDR3: TGTGCCAGCAGCCGAACAGGGTTGGGAGACGAGACCCAGTACTTC. Its translation: CASSRTGLGDETQYF.

At least ten counts were recorded for this clonotype. J is TRBJ2-7 and V is TRBV20-1; weak D call: TRBD2 (6 bases). The CDR3 sequence is 14 residues long. Looked up from germline, CDR1 is DFQATT and CDR2 is SNEGSKA (reference sequence). Deletions cut 0 bases from V and 0 bases from J, with 9 bases between. The CDR3 here is CSARDPDYSYEQYF. Here the CDR3 DNA reads TGCAGTGCTAGAGATCCGGACTACTCCTACGAGCAGTACTTC.

This clonotype came up many times. The chain has TRBV5-1 and TRBJ2-3; 8 nucleotides match TRBD2. CDR3 length equals 15 residues. Unmatched junction bases numbered 4, after V lost 0 bases and J lost 4 bases. Germline values: CDR1 SGHRS, CDR2 YFSETQ. This CDR3 reads CASSLELAVADTQYF. The CDR3 DNA follows: TGCGCCAGCAGCTTGGAACTAGCGGTGGCAGATACGCAGTATTTT.

This chain links TRBV7-8 with TRBJ2-2, with 8 bases lining up with TRBD2. The CDR3 totals 16 residues. Germline CDR1 SGHVS, CDR2 FQNEAQ. After removal of 1 base from V and 3 bases from J, the junction contained 4 bases not matched to a gene. The DNA for the CDR3 is TGTGCCAGCAGCTTAGTAGCGGGAAGTTACACCGGGGAGCTGTTTTTT. Amino acid sequence: CASSLVAGSYTGELFF.

This clonotype was seen repeatedly, ten times or more. The chain joins TRBV10-1 to TRBJ2-6; 12 bases agree with TRBD1. This CDR3 contains 18 residues. CDR1 is WNHNN and CDR2 is SYGVQD in the germline V gene (reference sequence). V was clipped by 3 bases and J by 2 bases; unmatched bases: 5. The CDR3 DNA reads TGCGCCAGCAGTGATTCCGGGACAGGGGGCGCTGGGGCCAACGTCCTGACTTTC. The encoded protein is CASSDSGTGGAGANVLTF.

In its sample, this clonotype was seen a few times. The chain recombines TRBV29-1 with TRBJ2-1, with TRBD1 identical over 7 bases. Germline loops: CDR1 SQVTM, CDR2 ANQGSEA. The CDR3 covers 13 residues. V lost 5 bases, J lost 6 bases, and 7 bases stayed unmatched. CDR3 nucleotide sequence: TGCAGCGTTTCTACAGGGGTAGGCAATGAGCAGTTCTTC. Translation gives CSVSTGVGNEQFF.

This clonotype was seen more than once but under ten times. A much more abundant neighbour one base away suggests this may be a read error. This chain joins TRBV7-9 and TRBJ2-1; D is unresolved. In germline, CDR1 is SEHNR, CDR2 FQNEAQ (reference sequence). V lost 1 base, J lost 8 bases, and 6 bases lay in between. The CDR3 length is 12 residues. CDR3 in amino acids: CASSLVVHEQFF. The CDR3 bases are TGTGCCAGCAGCTTAGTTGTCCATGAGCAGTTCTTC.

This clonotype was observed a few times. The CDR3 sequence: CAWRPGQGLQPQHF. CDR3 bases: TGTGCCTGGAGACCCGGACAGGGGCTTCAGCCCCAGCATTTT. The chain combines TRBV30 with TRBJ1-5, with TRBD1 matching over 9 bases. Germline lookup yields CDR1 GTSNPN and CDR2 SVGIG (reference sequence). CDR3 length equals 14 residues. With V trimmed by 3 bases and J by 6 bases, 6 bases remained unmatched.

The rearrangement uses TRBV7-9 and TRBJ1-4; D unclear. Trimming cost V 3 bases and J 3 bases, with 8 bases left between them. The germline CDR1 and CDR2 sequences are SEHNR and FQNEAQ (reference sequence). The CDR3 has 14 amino acids. The CDR3 DNA sequence: TGTGCCAGCAGCTTTTCATTCTCTAATGAAAAACTGTTTTTT. This translates into CASSFSFSNEKLFF.

Ten or more counts support this clonotype. The V call is TRBV2, the J call TRBJ2-3; 10 bases agree with TRBD2. With V trimmed by 5 bases and J by 0 bases, 5 bases remained unmatched. Looked up from germline, CDR1 is SNHLY and CDR2 is FYNNEI. The CDR3 runs to 16 residues. CDR3 residues: CASSPRSGRSTDTQYF. CDR3 DNA sequence: TGTGCCAGCAGTCCCCGTAGCGGGAGGAGCACAGATACGCAGTATTTT.